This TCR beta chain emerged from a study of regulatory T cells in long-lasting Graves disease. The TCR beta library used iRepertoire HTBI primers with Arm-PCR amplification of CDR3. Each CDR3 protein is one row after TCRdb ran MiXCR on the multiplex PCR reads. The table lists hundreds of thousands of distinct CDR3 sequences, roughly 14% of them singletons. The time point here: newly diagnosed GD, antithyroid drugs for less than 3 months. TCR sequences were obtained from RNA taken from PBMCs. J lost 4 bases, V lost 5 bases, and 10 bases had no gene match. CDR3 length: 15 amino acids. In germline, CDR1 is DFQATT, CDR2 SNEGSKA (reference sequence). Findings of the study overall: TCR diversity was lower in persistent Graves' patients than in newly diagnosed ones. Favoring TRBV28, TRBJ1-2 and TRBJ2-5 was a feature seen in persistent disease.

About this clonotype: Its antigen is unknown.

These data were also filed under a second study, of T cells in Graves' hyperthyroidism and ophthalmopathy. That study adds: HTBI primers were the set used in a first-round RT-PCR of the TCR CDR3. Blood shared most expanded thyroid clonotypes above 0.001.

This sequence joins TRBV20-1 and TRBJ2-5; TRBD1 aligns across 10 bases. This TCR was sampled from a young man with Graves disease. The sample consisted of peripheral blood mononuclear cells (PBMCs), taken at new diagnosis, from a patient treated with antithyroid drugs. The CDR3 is CSAHRQGASLETQYF. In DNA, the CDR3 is TGCAGTGCTCACCGACAGGGGGCGTCTCTAGAGACCCAGTACTTC.